These T cell receptor beta chains were read from a single sample in a study of T cells in Graves' hyperthyroidism and ophthalmopathy. TCRdb fed the multiplex PCR reads into MiXCR, producing one record per CDR3 protein. The sample shows about 500,000 distinct CDR3 sequences, around 50% of them seen only once. The sequencing input was peripheral blood or thyroid tissue (not recorded which). The source is an adult woman with Graves' disease, either hyperthyroidism or ophthalmopathy (not recorded which). The CDR3 runs from the conserved cysteine through the conserved F or W. Fields, in order: V gene, J gene, clone size, D gene, CDR3 DNA, CDR3 protein. The D gene is left open where the match is weak. Clone size is not always given. Where it is, it says once, few, many or a class for expanded clones.

TRBV10-1	TRBJ1-1	.	TRBD1	TGCGCCAGCAGTGAGTCGAGGCAGGGGGAAAGGGTGGCTTTCTTT	CASSESRQGERVAFF
TRBV4-2	TRBJ1-1	many	.	TGTGCCAGCAGGGGTTTGGGGAAGAACACTGAAGCTTTCTTT	CASRGLGKNTEAFF
TRBV29-1	TRBJ2-7	once	TRBD2	TGTACCAGCGGATCTCTAGCGGGAGACTACGAGCAGTACTTC	CTSGSLAGDYEQYF
TRBV6-5	TRBJ2-5	.	.	TGTGCCAGCAGTTTGAGGGGTACCGGGGAGACCCAGTACTTC	CASSLRGTGETQYF
TRBV6-1	TRBJ2-5	few	.	TGTGCCAGCAGCCACCCCTTTGGGATCCAGTACTTC	CASSHPFGIQYF
TRBV24-1	TRBJ2-5	.	TRBD2	TGTGCCACCAGTGATTCTGGACTAGCGGGAGATAAGACCCAGTACTTC	CATSDSGLAGDKTQYF
TRBV20-1	TRBJ2-7	.	.	TGCAGTGCTAAGGTCGGGTTCGAGCAGTACTTC	CSAKVGFEQYF
TRBV5-1	TRBJ2-7	.	.	TGCGCCAGCAGCTTGGCAAGGGATCGATCCTACGAGCAGTACTTC	CASSLARDRSYEQYF
TRBV29-1	TRBJ2-7	many	TRBD1	TGCAGCGGGACAGGGCCACCCACCTACGAGCAGTACTTC	CSGTGPPTYEQYF
TRBV28	TRBJ2-7	few	TRBD1	TGTGCCAGCAAGAGGACAGGGTCGTCCTACGAGCAGTACTTC	CASKRTGSSYEQYF
TRBV24-1	TRBJ2-2	many	TRBD2	TGTGCCACCAGTGATTCCCTCGCGAGGGGAGGGGCCTACACCGGGGAGCTGTTTTTT	CATSDSLARGGAYTGELFF
TRBV2	TRBJ1-5	many	.	TGTGCCAGCAGTGGGGCGGGATACAGCAATCAGCCCCAGCATTTT	CASSGAGYSNQPQHF
TRBV28	TRBJ2-5	.	TRBD2	TGTGCCAGCAGCACTAGGCGGGGGGGAGAGACCCAGTACTTC	CASSTRRGGETQYF
TRBV6-5	TRBJ2-5	many	.	TGTGCCAGCAGTCCCTCCGGGAAGACCCAGTACTTC	CASSPSGKTQYF
TRBV24-1	TRBJ1-6	many	.	TGTGCCACCAGTGCACCCGGCGGGGGGCATCATTCACCCCTCCACTTT	CATSAPGGGHHSPLHF
TRBV5-1	TRBJ2-6	.	TRBD1	TGCGCCAGCAGCCCGCAAACGGTTCACGGGACAGGCTACTCTGGGGCCAACGTCCTGACTTTC	CASSPQTVHGTGYSGANVLTF
TRBV4-1	TRBJ2-2	.	.	TGCGCCAGCAGCCAACCGACAAACAGGGATCGGGAGCTGTTTTTT	CASSQPTNRDRELFF
TRBV7-2	TRBJ2-1	.	.	TGTGCCAGCAGCTCCCAGGGGTCGAATGAGCAGTTCTTC	CASSSQGSNEQFF
TRBV7-2	TRBJ1-2	.	.	TGTGCCAGCAGCTTTCCTACAGGGTCGGGGGGTGGCTACACCTTC	CASSFPTGSGGGYTF
TRBV2	TRBJ2-6	many	.	TGTGCCAGCAGAAATAGCTCTGGGGCCAACGTCCTGACTTTC	CASRNSSGANVLTF
TRBV6-1	TRBJ2-7	.	.	TGTGCCAGCAGAGAGGAGGGAAGGACCTACGAGCAGTACTTC	CASREEGRTYEQYF
TRBV24-1	TRBJ1-5	few	.	TGTGCCATCCAAGGGACACTCAATCAGCCCCAGCATTTT	CAIQGTLNQPQHF
TRBV20-1	TRBJ1-5	.	.	TGCAGTGCTAGAAAACAGGGATCTTCACATCAGCCCCAGCATTTT	CSARKQGSSHQPQHF
TRBV11-2	TRBJ2-7	.	TRBD2	TGTGCCAGCAGCTTCGGGGGGGACTACACCTACGAGCAGTACTTC	CASSFGGDYTYEQYF